The subject of this entry is one T cell receptor (beta chain). Losses at the gene ends were 4 bases for V and 5 bases for J; bases not matched to a gene: 4. CDR1 SGHRS and CDR2 YFSETQ come from the germline V gene. This CDR3 comprises 14 residues. The sample originates from a study of blood T cell repertoires in COVID-19. Sequencing used immunoSEQ multiplex PCR; TCRdb keeps in-frame clones, though not all of them. The sample consists of roughly 95,000 clones, almost 85% of them appearing once. The chain recombines TRBV5-1 with TRBJ2-5; 11 nucleotides match TRBD1. The receptor was derived from a man aged 50-60 years with active or convalescent COVID-19. Sequencing was done on a sample of peripheral blood. In DNA form, the CDR3 reads TGCGCCAGCAGCACAGGGACAGGGGGTGAGACCCAGTACTTC. This codes for CASSTGTGGETQYF.